A selection of T cell receptor beta chains follows, all from one sample in a study of CD8+CD57+ T cells in acquired aplastic anemia. TCRdb ran MiXCR on the reads and lists one entry per CDR3 protein. The sample records approximately 300,000 distinct CDR3 sequences, approximately 57% being singletons. The material sequenced was sorted CD4+, CD8+, or CD8+CD57+ T cells (not recorded which) from PBMCs. These receptor sequences come from a human donor with aplastic anemia. Both conserved end residues are part of each CDR3. D genes are given only for firm matches. Not all rows give a size; the values are once, few, many and, for expanded clones, a class.

TRBJ1-2 | TRBV7-3 | - | - | CASSLESSNYGYTF | TGTGCCAGCAGCTTAGAGTCGTCTAACTATGGCTACACCTTC
TRBJ2-7 | TRBV7-9 | few | - | CASSYNRVPYEQYF | TGTGCCAGCAGCTACAACAGGGTCCCCTACGAGCAGTACTTC
TRBJ1-6 | TRBV12-3/TRBV12-4 | many | - | CASTPQSEGPLHF | TGTGCCAGCACCCCTCAATCGGAGGGCCCCCTCCACTTT
TRBJ2-1 | TRBV7-9 | - | TRBD2 | CASSTIPTSGRGNERFF | TGCGCCAGCAGCACCATACCCACCAGCGGGAGGGGCAATGAGCGGTTCTTC
TRBJ2-1 | TRBV5-1 | many | TRBD2 | CASSLVDLAGGSEQFF | TGCGCCAGCAGCTTGGTGGATCTAGCGGGGGGAAGTGAGCAGTTCTTC
TRBJ2-7 | TRBV5-4 | - | TRBD2 | CASSRRLAGGEQYF | TGTGCCAGCAGCCGCAGACTAGCGGGCGGGGAGCAGTACTTC
TRBJ2-1 | TRBV29-1 | - | TRBD1 | CSVGQGANNEQFF | TGCAGCGTTGGACAGGGGGCGAACAATGAGCAGTTCTTC
TRBJ2-2 | TRBV19 | - | - | CASSHSSGELFF | TGTGCCAGTAGCCATAGCAGCGGGGAGCTGTTTTTT
TRBJ1-2 | TRBV29-1 | many | - | CSAREDRMYGYTF | TGCAGCGCCCGGGAGGACAGAATGTATGGCTACACCTTC
TRBJ2-5 | TRBV6-5 | many | - | CASSRARGETQYF | TGTGCCAGCAGCAGGGCTAGGGGGGAGACCCAGTACTTC
TRBJ2-3 | TRBV7-9 | many | - | CASSPNGKGRADTQYF | TGTGCCAGCAGTCCCAACGGAAAGGGGCGCGCAGATACGCAGTATTTT
TRBJ1-1 | TRBV15 | - | - | CATSSARDHRNTEAFF | TGTGCCACCAGCAGTGCTAGGGATCACAGGAACACTGAAGCTTTCTTT
TRBJ2-7 | TRBV19 | - | - | CASSITGTRSYEQYF | TGTGCCAGTAGTATAACGGGAACGCGCTCCTACGAGCAGTACTTC
TRBJ2-1 | TRBV6-4 | - | - | CASSVVGGAEQFF | TGTGCCAGCAGTGTGGTTGGCGGGGCCGAGCAGTTCTTC
TRBJ1-5 | TRBV12-3/TRBV12-4 | many | - | CASSRGLSEGNQPQHF | TGTGCCAGCAGTAGGGGACTTTCGGAAGGCAATCAGCCCCAGCATTTT
TRBJ2-1 | TRBV10-3 | once | - | CAISARIRGHYNEQFF | TGTGCCATCAGTGCGAGGATCAGGGGCCACTACAATGAGCAGTTCTTC
TRBJ2-5 | TRBV7-6 | few | - | CASSSAQETQYF | TGTGCCAGCAGCTCTGCCCAAGAGACCCAGTACTTC
TRBJ2-7 | TRBV10-3 | - | - | CAISEPGQGSYEQYF | TGTGCCATCAGTGAGCCGGGGCAGGGCTCCTACGAGCAGTACTTC